The 13 T cell receptor beta chains presented below share a single source sample, sequenced in a study of cytomegalovirus exposure and HLA in healthy donors. Both 60 Vbeta primers and 13 Jbeta primers went into the PCR. Only in-frame clones appear in the TCRdb table, and some are missing; sequencing was by immunoSEQ multiplex PCR. The sample has roughly 300,000 clones; around 86% are singletons. The sequenced sample consisted of PBMCs. These receptors were collected from a man in his forties in good health and CMV-seropositive.

The rearrangement uses TRBV7-3 and TRBJ1-5; 7 bases align to TRBD1. Germline-derived CDR1 and CDR2 are SGHTA and FQGTGA. CDR3 length: 15 amino acids. V was pared by 4 bases and J by 2 bases, with 5 bases of the junction left unmatched. CDR3 coding DNA: TGTGCCAGCAGCTCCCCCGGGACAGGCAATCAGCCCCAGCATTTT. Encoded protein: CASSSPGTGNQPQHF.

This sequence joins TRBV5-1 and TRBJ2-3; a weak D match, TRBD1 (6 bases). The CDR3 is made up of 15 amino acids. Germline CDR1 is SGHRS and CDR2 is YFSETQ. Between the trimmed V and J ends, which lost 3 bases and 3 bases, there was a span of 14 bases. CDR3 loop: CASSSGTGRTDTQYF. CDR3 DNA: TGCGCCAGCAGCTCCGGTACAGGGCGGACAGATACGCAGTATTTT.

The chain recombines TRBV4-3 with TRBJ2-5; TRBD1 matches at 9 bases. The J call is doubtful: the DNA matches TRBJ2-7 better. Germline loops: CDR1 LGHNA, CDR2 YSLEER. This CDR3 contains 17 residues. The CDR3 nucleotides are TGCGCCAGCAGCCAAAAAACGGCACAGGGGGCTTCGTACGAGCAGTACTTC. As protein: CASSQKTAQGASYEQYF.

Comment on this clone: Sequence at one end of the junction differs from germline and may be a read error. The CDR3 reads CSSSSWDSSYEQYF. CDR3 DNA sequence: TGTTCCAGCAGCTCATGGGACAGCTCCTACGAGCAGTACTTC. This rearrangement joins TRBV7-9 to TRBJ2-7, with TRBD1 identical over 7 bases. The V gene's germline CDR1 is SEHNR and CDR2 FQNEAQ (reference sequence). The CDR3 consists of 14 residues.

The chain links TRBV5-4 to TRBJ1-4; the D is unclear. Trimming removed 0 bases at V and 6 bases at J, with 12 bases between. This CDR3 region has 15 residues. Looked up from germline, CDR1 is SGHNT and CDR2 is YYREEE (reference sequence). The CDR3 sequence: CASSLAGLADEKLFF. The DNA for the CDR3 is TGTGCCAGCAGCTTGGCCGGGTTGGCAGATGAAAAACTGTTTTTT.

V usage is TRBV9 and J usage is TRBJ2-5; unclear D gene. Near its end, the DNA agrees better with TRBJ2-7, so the J call may be wrong. CDR3 length: 14 residues. Looked up from germline, CDR1 is SGDLS and CDR2 is YYNGEE. The CDR3 sequence: CASSPRHQVNEQYF. Here the CDR3 DNA reads TGTGCCAGCAGCCCCAGGCACCAGGTGAACGAGCAGTACTTC.

This chain joins TRBV6-1 and TRBJ2-1, with D possibly being TRBD2 (6 bases). This CDR3 contains 17 residues. CDR1 is MNHNS, CDR2 SASEGT, per germline. V lost 2 bases and J lost 4, with 18 bases in between. The CDR3 sequence: CASSEFGRSGIYNEQFF. The CDR3 DNA sequence: TGTGCCAGCAGTGAATTTGGGCGTAGCGGTATTTACAATGAGCAGTTCTTC.

CDR3 region: CASSRNPTSGMAGEQFF. The CDR3 DNA reads as TGTGCCAGCAGCCGAAATCCGACTAGCGGGATGGCGGGTGAGCAGTTCTTC. The chain is built from TRBV7-3 and TRBJ2-1; 11 nucleotides line up with TRBD2. The V gene's germline CDR1 is SGHTA and CDR2 FQGTGA. The length of the CDR3 is 17 residues. The J segment lost 9 bases and the V segment lost 5 bases, leaving 15 bases of the junction unmatched.

The chain uses TRBV18 and TRBJ2-7; 9 bases align to TRBD1. This CDR3 has 17 residues. Germline values: CDR1 KGHSH, CDR2 LQKENI. With V trimmed by 8 bases and J by 0 bases, 14 bases remained unmatched. CDR3 sequence (DNA): TGTGCCAGCCGACAAACCGCAGGGGACAGGGACTCCTACGAGCAGTACTTC. It translates to CASRQTAGDRDSYEQYF.

The V and J genes are TRBV7-6 and TRBJ1-4; D is uncertain. CDR1 SGHVS and CDR2 FNYEAQ come from the germline V gene. This CDR3 spans 15 amino acids. Trimming took 5 bases from V and 5 from J, leaving 15 bases between them. In DNA, the CDR3 is TGTGCCAGCAGCAAACGAGGAGGTCCCAATGAAAAACTGTTTTTT. Translation: CASSKRGGPNEKLFF.

A remark on this clone: Other DNA sequences within the sample encode an identical CDR3. The V gene is TRBV27, the J gene TRBJ2-5; the match to TRBD2 covers 8 bases. Germline V gene lookup returns CDR1 MNHEY and CDR2 SMNVEV (reference sequence). The CDR3 sequence is 14 residues long. The V and J ends lost 5 bases and 2 bases, in that order; junction bases with no gene match: 4. CDR3 bases: TGTGCCAGCAGTCCCGGACTAGCTCAAGAGACCCAGTACTTC. Encoded protein: CASSPGLAQETQYF.

This CDR3 reads CASSSPGTRDEQYF. The CDR3 coding sequence is TGTGCCAGCAGTTCCCCCGGGACTAGGGACGAGCAGTACTTC. The genes are TRBV28 and TRBJ2-7; 8 bases fit TRBD2. V shed 4 bases, J shed 5 bases, and the junction held 7 bases outside the gene matches. This CDR3 contains 14 residues. The germline V gene has CDR1 MDHEN and CDR2 SYDVKM.

The chain carries TRBV11-2 and TRBJ2-5, with a weak D call TRBD2 (6 bases). Matching the DNA end better, TRBJ2-7 makes the J call doubtful. Germline-derived CDR1 and CDR2 are SGHAT and FQNNGV. CDR3 length: 13 residues. The CDR3, as DNA: TGTGCCAGCAGCTTAGGGCTAGCGAACGAGCAGTACTTC. This encodes CASSLGLANEQYF.